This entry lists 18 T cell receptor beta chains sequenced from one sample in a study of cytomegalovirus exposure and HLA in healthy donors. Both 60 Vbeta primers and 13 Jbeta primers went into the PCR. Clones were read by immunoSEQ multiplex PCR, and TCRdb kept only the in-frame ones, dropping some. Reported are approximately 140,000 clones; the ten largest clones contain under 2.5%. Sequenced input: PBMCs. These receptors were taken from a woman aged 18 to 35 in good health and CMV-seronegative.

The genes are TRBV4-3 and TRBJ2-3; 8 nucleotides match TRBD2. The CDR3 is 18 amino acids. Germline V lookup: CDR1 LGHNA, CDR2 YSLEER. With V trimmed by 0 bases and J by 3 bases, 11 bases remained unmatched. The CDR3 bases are TGCGCCAGCAGCCAAGATAGGACGGGAGGGCCCTTGACAGATACGCAGTATTTT. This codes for CASSQDRTGGPLTDTQYF.

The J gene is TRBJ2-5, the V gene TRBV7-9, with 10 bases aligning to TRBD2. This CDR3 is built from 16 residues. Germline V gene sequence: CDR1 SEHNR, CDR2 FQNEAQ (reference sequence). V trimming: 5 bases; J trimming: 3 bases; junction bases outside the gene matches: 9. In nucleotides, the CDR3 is TGTGCCAGCAGCACCACATGGACTAGCGGTAAAGAGACCCAGTACTTC. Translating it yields CASSTTWTSGKETQYF.

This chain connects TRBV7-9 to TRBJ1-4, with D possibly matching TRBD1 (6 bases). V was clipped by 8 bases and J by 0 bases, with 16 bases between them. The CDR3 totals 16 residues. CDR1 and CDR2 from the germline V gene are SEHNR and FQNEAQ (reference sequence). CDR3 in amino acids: CASGDYGQSTNEKLFF. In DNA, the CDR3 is TGTGCCAGCGGCGACTACGGACAGTCAACTAATGAAAAACTGTTTTTT.

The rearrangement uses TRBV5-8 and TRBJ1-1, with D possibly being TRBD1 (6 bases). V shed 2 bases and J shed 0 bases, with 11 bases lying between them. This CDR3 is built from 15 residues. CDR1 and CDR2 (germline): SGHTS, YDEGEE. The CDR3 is CASSFPTGMNTEAFF. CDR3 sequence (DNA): TGTGCCAGCAGCTTCCCAACAGGGATGAACACTGAAGCTTTCTTT. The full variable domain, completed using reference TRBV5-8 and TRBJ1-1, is EAGVTQSPTHLIKTRGQQATLRCSPISGHTSVYWYQQALGLGLQFLLWYDEGEERNRGNFPPRFSGRQFPNYSSELNVNALELEDSALYLCASSFPTGMNTEAFFGQGTRLTVV.

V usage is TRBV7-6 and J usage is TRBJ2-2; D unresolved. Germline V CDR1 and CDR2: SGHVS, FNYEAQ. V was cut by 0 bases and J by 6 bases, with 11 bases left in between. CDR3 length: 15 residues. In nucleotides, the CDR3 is TGTGCCAGCAGCTTAGCGCTGGCCGCATCCGGGGAGCTGTTTTTT. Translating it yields CASSLALAASGELFF.

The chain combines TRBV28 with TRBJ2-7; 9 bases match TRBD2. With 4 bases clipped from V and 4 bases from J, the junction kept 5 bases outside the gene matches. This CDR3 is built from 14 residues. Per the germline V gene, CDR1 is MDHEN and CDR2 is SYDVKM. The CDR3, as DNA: TGTGCCAGCAGTTCCCTAACTAGCGGGTACGAGCAGTACGTC. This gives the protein CASSSLTSGYEQYV.

CDR3 loop: CARGRLLGTIKFRDTQYF. The CDR3, as DNA: TGTGCCAGGGGGAGGTTACTCGGGACTATAAAGTTTCGAGATACGCAGTATTTT. This chain connects TRBV2 to TRBJ2-3; 7 bases align to TRBD2. Germline CDR1 is SNHLY and CDR2 is FYNNEI. V lost 9 bases and J lost 5; bases outside the gene matches: 23. The CDR3 length is 18 residues.

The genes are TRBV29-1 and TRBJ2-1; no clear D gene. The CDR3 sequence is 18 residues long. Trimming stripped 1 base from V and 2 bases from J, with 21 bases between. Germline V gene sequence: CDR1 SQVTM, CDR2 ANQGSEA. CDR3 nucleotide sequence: TGCAGCGTTGAAGTTAGGATAATAGCTCGTTTAGCCTACAATGAGCAGTTCTTC. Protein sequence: CSVEVRIIARLAYNEQFF.

CDR3 amino acids: CASSQITDLGEQYF. DNA of the CDR3: TGCGCCAGCAGCCAAATAACAGATCTTGGCGAGCAGTACTTC. V and J are TRBV4-1 and TRBJ2-7; D unresolved. CDR3 length: 14 residues. V was trimmed by 2 bases and J by 6 bases, leaving 14 bases between them. Per the germline V gene, CDR1 is MGHRA and CDR2 is YSYEKL.

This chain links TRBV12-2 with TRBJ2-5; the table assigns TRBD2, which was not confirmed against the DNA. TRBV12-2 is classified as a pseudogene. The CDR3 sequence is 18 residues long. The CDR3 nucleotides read TGTGCAAGTCGCTTCACGCCGGGCGTGCGGACTCAGCAAGAGACCCAGTACTTC. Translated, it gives CASRFTPGVRTQQETQYF.

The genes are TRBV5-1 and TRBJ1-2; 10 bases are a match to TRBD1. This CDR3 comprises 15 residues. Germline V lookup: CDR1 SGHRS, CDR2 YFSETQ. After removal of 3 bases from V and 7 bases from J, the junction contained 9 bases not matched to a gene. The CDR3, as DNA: TGCGCCAGCAGCTCCCGTGCTGGACAGGGGGTTGGCTACACCTTC. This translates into CASSSRAGQGVGYTF.

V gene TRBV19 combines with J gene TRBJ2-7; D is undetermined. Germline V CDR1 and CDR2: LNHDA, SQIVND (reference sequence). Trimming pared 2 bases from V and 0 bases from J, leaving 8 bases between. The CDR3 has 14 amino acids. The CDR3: CASSINVASYEQYF. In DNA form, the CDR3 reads TGTGCCAGTAGTATAAACGTGGCCTCCTACGAGCAGTACTTC.

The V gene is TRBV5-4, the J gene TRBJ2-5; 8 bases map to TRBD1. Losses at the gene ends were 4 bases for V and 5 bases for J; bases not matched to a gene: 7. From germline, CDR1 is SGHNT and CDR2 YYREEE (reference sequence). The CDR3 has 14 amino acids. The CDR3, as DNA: TGTGCCAGCAGCGGAGGACAGGGAGGTGAGACCCAGTACTTC. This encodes CASSGGQGGETQYF.

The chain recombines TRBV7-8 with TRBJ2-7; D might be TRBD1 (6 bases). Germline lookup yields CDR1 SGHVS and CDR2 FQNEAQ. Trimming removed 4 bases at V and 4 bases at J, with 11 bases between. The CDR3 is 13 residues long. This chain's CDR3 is CASSSRTGYEQYF. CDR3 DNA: TGTGCCAGCAGCTCAAGAACAGGGTACGAGCAGTACTTC.

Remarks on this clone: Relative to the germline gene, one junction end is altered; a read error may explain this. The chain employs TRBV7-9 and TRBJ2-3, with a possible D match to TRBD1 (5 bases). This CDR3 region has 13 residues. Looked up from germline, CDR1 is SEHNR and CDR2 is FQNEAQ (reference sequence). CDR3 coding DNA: TGTGCCAGCAGCTCAAAACGCACAGGTACGCAGTATTTT. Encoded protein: CASSSKRTGTQYF.

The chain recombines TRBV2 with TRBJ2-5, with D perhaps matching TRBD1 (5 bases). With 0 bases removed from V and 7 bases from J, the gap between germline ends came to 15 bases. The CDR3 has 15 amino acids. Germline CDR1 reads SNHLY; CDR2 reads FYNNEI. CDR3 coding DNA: TGTGCCAGCAGTGAAGCAAGGGGATCCCCGGGGACCCAGTACTTC. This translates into CASSEARGSPGTQYF.

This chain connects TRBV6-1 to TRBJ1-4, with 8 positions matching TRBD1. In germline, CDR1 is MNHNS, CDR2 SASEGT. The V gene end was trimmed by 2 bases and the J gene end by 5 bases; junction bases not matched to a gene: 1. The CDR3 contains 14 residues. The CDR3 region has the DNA TGTGCCAGCAGTGAATGGACAGGGAATGAAAAACTGTTTTTT. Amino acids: CASSEWTGNEKLFF.

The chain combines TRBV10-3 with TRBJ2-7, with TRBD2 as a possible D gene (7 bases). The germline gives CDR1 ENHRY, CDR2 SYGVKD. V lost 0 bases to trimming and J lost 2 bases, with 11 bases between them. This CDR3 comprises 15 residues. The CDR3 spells CAISESGGRAYEQYV. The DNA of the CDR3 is TGTGCCATCAGTGAGTCGGGGGGGCGAGCCTACGAGCAGTACGTC.